These T cell receptor beta chains were read from a single sample in a study of blood T cell repertoires in COVID-19. Produced via immunoSEQ multiplex PCR; TCRdb's table is partial and in-frame only. This sample has 150,000 to 200,000 clones; around 73% occur once, and the top ten carry 15% to 20%. Sequences were obtained from PBMCs or T cells enriched from blood (not recorded which). The origin of the receptors is a woman aged 45-59 years who had recovered from COVID-19. CDR3s include the opening cysteine and the closing phenylalanine or tryptophan. The D gene is left open where the match is weak. Clone sizes are given selectively: once, few, many, or a class where the clone is expanded.

TRBJ2-7 TRBV28 - TRBD2 TGTGCCAGCACCGGGAGCGGGAGGGCAACCTACGAGCAGTACTTC CASTGSGRATYEQYF
TRBJ2-1 TRBV15 - - TGTGCCACCAGCAGAGACCCGATAGCTGAGCAGTTCTTC CATSRDPIAEQFF
TRBJ2-3 TRBV29-1 - - TGCAGCACCCAAGACAGACTGCTCACAGATACGCAGTATTTT CSTQDRLLTDTQYF
TRBJ1-4 TRBV28 - TRBD1 TGTGCCAGCAGTTTATTACAGGGGTCGACTGTCGGAAAACTGTTTTTT CASSLLQGSTVGKLFF
TRBJ1-3 TRBV7-7 - - TGTGCCAGCAGCCTTCACATTGGAAACACCATATATTTT CASSLHIGNTIYF
TRBJ1-4 TRBV11-3 - - TGTGCCAGCAGCTTAGAATCGCGCGCAGGGAACGGTAGGTATGAAAAACTGTTTTTT CASSLESRAGNGRYEKLFF
TRBJ1-1 TRBV19 - TRBD1 TGTGCCAGTAGTGTTCTTCGGGGACAGGGGGCCCCTGAAGCTTTCTTT CASSVLRGQGAPEAFF
TRBJ1-2 TRBV12-3/TRBV12-4 - - TGTGCCAGCAGTCCTGACAGTAACTATGGCTACACCTTC CASSPDSNYGYTF
TRBJ1-1 TRBV3-1/TRBV3-2 - TRBD1 TGTGCCAGCAGCCAAGATGCGGGGACAGGGGGCACTGAAGCTTTCTTT CASSQDAGTGGTEAFF
TRBJ2-3 TRBV24-1 - - TGTGCCACCAGTGATCGGAGGGCCTCAGATACGCAGTATTTT CATSDRRASDTQYF
TRBJ2-1 TRBV3-1/TRBV3-2 - - TGTGCCAGCAGTTGGACAGCGAGCTCCTACAATGAGCAGTTCTTC CASSWTASSYNEQFF
TRBJ1-6 TRBV6-5 - - TGTGCCAGCAGTTACAACGACAAGGGGCCGAACCTCCACTTT CASSYNDKGPNLHF
TRBJ2-2 TRBV2 - TRBD1 TGTGCCAGCAGTGATCGTGGGGAGACAGGGGACACCGGGGAGCTGTTTTTT CASSDRGETGDTGELFF
TRBJ1-4 TRBV18 few TRBD1 TGTGCCAGCTCACCCGGTACGGGACAGGGAGTAGAAAAACTGTTTTTT CASSPGTGQGVEKLFF
TRBJ2-2 TRBV4-3 - - TGCGCCAGCAGCCAAGCGGTTAGGCAGGGTCGTGTCGCCGGGGAGCTGTTTTTT CASSQAVRQGRVAGELFF
TRBJ2-2 TRBV29-1 - TRBD2 TGCAGCGCCCCTCGGTCGGGAGGATCGAACACCGGGGAGCTGTTTTTT CSAPRSGGSNTGELFF
TRBJ1-1 TRBV5-1 - - TGCGCCAGCAGCTTGGGGGCGCCAGGGATGCGCACTGAAGCTTTCTTT CASSLGAPGMRTEAFF
TRBJ1-2 TRBV19 few TRBD1 TGTGCCAGTAGTAAATTCCGGACAGGAGATAACTATGGCTACACCTTC CASSKFRTGDNYGYTF
TRBJ2-3 TRBV12-3/TRBV12-4 - TRBD2 TGTGCCAGCTTAAAGCGGGAGGGCGATACGCAGTATTTT CASLKREGDTQYF
TRBJ1-5 TRBV28 once - TGTGCCAGCAGTCTCCCAGGACTGCTCAATCAGCCCCAGCATTTT CASSLPGLLNQPQHF
TRBJ1-1 TRBV6-5 - - TGTGCCAGCAGGGCGACAAGGGGAACTGAAGCTTTCTTT CASRATRGTEAFF
TRBJ2-1 TRBV28 - TRBD2 TGTGCCAGCAGCGCCAGCGGGAGGCCTAGCAATGAGCAGTTCTTC CASSASGRPSNEQFF
TRBJ2-7 TRBV11-1 - - TGTGCCACTCGGGATACCGGCTCATACGAGCAGTACTTC CATRDTGSYEQYF
TRBJ2-7 TRBV28 once TRBD2 TGTGCCAGCAGTTTATTAGGGTCGCGGGGGGGGTACTCCTACGAGCAGTACTTC CASSLLGSRGGYSYEQYF
TRBJ1-5 TRBV19 - - TGTGCCAGTAGTTCTCCACCCGGACAGATTAATCAGCCCCAGCATTTT CASSSPPGQINQPQHF
TRBJ2-1 TRBV28 - TRBD2 TGTGCCAGCAGCAGTCCGGCAGCGGGAGTTCGCAATGAGCAGTTCTTC CASSSPAAGVRNEQFF
TRBJ1-1 TRBV19 - TRBD1 TGTGCCAGTAACACCGGGACAGGTGGGATCACTGAAGCTTTCTTT CASNTGTGGITEAFF
TRBJ2-1 TRBV7-3 - TRBD1 TGTGCCAGCAGCTCGACAGGGACTGAGCAGTTCTTC CASSSTGTEQFF
TRBJ1-1 TRBV5-4 - - TGTGCCAGCACCGGCGGGGGGATGAACACTGAAGCTTTCTTT CASTGGGMNTEAFF
TRBJ2-4 TRBV18 once TRBD2 TGTGCCAGCTCCCCGGGGGGAGTTGGGCTCAAAAACATTCAGTACTTC CASSPGGVGLKNIQYF
TRBJ2-5 TRBV30 - - TGTGCCTGGAGTGTATTACAGGCCCAAGAGACCCAGTACTTC CAWSVLQAQETQYF
TRBJ2-2 TRBV5-8 - TRBD2 TGTGCCAGCAGCTTGACAGGACTAGCGGGAGCGGGCACCGGGGAGCTGTTTTTT CASSLTGLAGAGTGELFF
TRBJ2-7 TRBV4-1 - - TGCGCCAGCAGCCAAGGGGAACAGGGTTGGGTCGAGCAGTACTTC CASSQGEQGWVEQYF
TRBJ1-1 TRBV10-3 - - TGTGCCATCAGCGTACGGGGAGAAATGAACACTGAAGCTTTCTTT CAISVRGEMNTEAFF
TRBJ1-2 TRBV28 once TRBD1 TGTGCCAGCAGCTACCGGGACAGGTTCTATGGCTACACCTTC CASSYRDRFYGYTF
TRBJ1-1 TRBV29-1 - - TGCAGCGCCAGCGTGGAGGGGAACACTGAAGCTTTCTTT CSASVEGNTEAFF
TRBJ2-2 TRBV7-2 - TRBD2 TGTGCCACCGCACTACTAGCGACCGGGGAGCTGTTTTTT CATALLATGELFF
TRBJ1-1 TRBV6-5 - - TGTGCCAGCAGTTACTCGACAGGCAGGGGTGCTTTCTTT CASSYSTGRGAFF
TRBJ1-5 TRBV19 - TRBD1 TGTGCCAGTAGTATACTAACAGGGGGATTTTTCGAGATTGACCAGCCCCAGCATTTT CASSILTGGFFEIDQPQHF
TRBJ2-3 TRBV27 - - TGTGCCAGCAGGACAGTCACAGATACGCAGTATTTT CASRTVTDTQYF
TRBJ1-3 TRBV12-3/TRBV12-4 - - TGTGCCAGCAGTTTATCTAGTGGAAACACCATATATTTT CASSLSSGNTIYF
TRBJ2-1 TRBV19 - TRBD2 TGTGCCAGTTCAAAAGCGGGAGGGTTGTTCTTC CASSKAGGLFF
TRBJ1-2 TRBV7-2 few TRBD1 TGTGCCAGCAGCCCCGGGACAGGCCCTGGATATGGCTACACCTTC CASSPGTGPGYGYTF
TRBJ1-5 TRBV4-1 - - TGCGCCAGCAGCCAAGATGAATGGCGCAATCAGCCCCAGCATTTT CASSQDEWRNQPQHF
TRBJ1-4 TRBV19 once - TGTGCCACTCAGGACAGTTCTAATGAAAAACTGTTTTTT CATQDSSNEKLFF
TRBJ2-2 TRBV2 once TRBD1 TGTGCCAGCAGTGAAACAGGGGGAGAGCTGTTTTTT CASSETGGELFF
TRBJ1-1 TRBV6-2/TRBV6-3 once TRBD1 TGTGCCAGCAGTTACCAACTGGGACAGGAGAGGAGAACTGAAGCTTTCTTT CASSYQLGQERRTEAFF